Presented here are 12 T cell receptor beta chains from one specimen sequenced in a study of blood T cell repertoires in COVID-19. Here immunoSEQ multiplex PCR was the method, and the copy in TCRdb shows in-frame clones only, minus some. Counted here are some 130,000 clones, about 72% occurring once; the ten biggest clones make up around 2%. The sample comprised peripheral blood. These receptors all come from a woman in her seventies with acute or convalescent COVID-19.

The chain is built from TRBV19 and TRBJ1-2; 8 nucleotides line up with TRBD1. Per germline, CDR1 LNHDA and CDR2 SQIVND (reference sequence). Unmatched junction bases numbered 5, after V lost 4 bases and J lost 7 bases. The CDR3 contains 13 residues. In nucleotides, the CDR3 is TGTGCCAGTAGTACAGGGGGCGCGTTTGGCTACACCTTC. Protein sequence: CASSTGGAFGYTF.

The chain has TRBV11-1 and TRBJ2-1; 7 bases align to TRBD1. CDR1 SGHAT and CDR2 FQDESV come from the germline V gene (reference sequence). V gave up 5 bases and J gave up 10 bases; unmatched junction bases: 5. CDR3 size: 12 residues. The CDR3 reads CASSDRVGEQFF. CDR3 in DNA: TGTGCCAGCAGCGACAGGGTTGGGGAGCAGTTCTTC.

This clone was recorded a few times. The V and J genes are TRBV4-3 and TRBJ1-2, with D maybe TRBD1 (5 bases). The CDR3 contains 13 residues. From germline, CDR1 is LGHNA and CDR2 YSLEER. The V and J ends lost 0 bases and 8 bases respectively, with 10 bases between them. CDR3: CASSQDTGSGYTF. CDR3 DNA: TGCGCCAGCAGCCAAGATACAGGTAGCGGCTACACCTTC.

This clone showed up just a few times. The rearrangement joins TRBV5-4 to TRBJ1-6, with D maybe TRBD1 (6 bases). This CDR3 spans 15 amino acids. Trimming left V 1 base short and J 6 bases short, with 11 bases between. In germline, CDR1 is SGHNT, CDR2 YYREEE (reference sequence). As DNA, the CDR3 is TGTGCCAGCAGCTTGTCCGTACAGGGTAATTCACCCCTCCACTTT. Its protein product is CASSLSVQGNSPLHF.

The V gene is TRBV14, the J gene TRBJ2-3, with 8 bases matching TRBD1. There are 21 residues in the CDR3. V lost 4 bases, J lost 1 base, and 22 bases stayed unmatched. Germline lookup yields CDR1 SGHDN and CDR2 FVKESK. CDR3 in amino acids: CASSPGLVVPDRVKGTDTQYF. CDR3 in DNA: TGTGCCAGCAGCCCGGGATTAGTGGTCCCGGACAGGGTGAAGGGCACAGATACGCAGTATTTT.

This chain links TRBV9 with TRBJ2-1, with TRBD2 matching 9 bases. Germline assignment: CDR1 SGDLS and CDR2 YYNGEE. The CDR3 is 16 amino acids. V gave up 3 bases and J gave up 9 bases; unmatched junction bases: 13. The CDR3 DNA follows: TGTGCCAGCAGCGAAGGAGTGACTAGCGGAGGTAGTGAGCAGTTCTTC. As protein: CASSEGVTSGGSEQFF.

The CDR3, as DNA: TGCGCCAGCAGCCAGGGGACAGGGGGAAGCAATCAGCCCCAGCATTTT. It translates to CASSQGTGGSNQPQHF. The chain recombines TRBV4-1 with TRBJ1-5; 11 bases match TRBD1. This CDR3 has 16 residues. Germline CDR1 MGHRA, CDR2 YSYEKL. After removal of 3 bases from V and 1 base from J, the junction contained 2 bases not matched to a gene.

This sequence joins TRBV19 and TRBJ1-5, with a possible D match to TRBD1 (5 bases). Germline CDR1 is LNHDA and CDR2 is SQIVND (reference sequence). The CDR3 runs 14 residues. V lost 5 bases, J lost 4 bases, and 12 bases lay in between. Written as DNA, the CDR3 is TGTGCCAGTAGTGTTCGGCAGGGTAATCAGCCCCAGCATTTT. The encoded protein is CASSVRQGNQPQHF.

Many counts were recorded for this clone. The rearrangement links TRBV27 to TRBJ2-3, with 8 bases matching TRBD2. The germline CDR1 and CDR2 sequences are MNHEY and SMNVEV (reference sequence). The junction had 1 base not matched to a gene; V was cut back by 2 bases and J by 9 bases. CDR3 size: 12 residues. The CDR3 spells CASSLERGTQYF. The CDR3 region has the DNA TGTGCCAGCAGTTTAGAGCGGGGGACGCAGTATTTT.

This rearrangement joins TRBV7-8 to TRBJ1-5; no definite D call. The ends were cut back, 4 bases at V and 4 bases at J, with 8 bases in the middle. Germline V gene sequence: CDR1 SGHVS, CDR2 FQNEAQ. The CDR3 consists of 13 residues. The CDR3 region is CASSSRLNQPQHF. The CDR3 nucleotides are TGTGCCAGCAGCTCCAGGTTAAATCAGCCCCAGCATTTT.

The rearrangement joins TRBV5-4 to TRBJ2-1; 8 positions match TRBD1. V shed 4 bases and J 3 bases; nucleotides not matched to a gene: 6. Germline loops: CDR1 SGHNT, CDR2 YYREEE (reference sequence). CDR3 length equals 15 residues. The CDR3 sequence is CASSPGTGIYNEQFF. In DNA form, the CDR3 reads TGTGCCAGCAGCCCCGGGACAGGCATCTACAATGAGCAGTTCTTC. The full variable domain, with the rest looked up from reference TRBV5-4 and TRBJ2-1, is ETGVTQSPTHLIKTRGQQVTLRCSSQSGHNTVSWYQQALGQGPQFIFQYYREEENGRGNFPPRFSGLQFPNYSSELNVNALELDDSALYLCASSPGTGIYNEQFFGPGTRLTVL.

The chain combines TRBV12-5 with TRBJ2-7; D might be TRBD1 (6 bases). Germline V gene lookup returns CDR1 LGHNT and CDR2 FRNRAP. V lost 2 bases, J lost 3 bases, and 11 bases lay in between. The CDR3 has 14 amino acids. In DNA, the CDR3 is TGTGCTAGTGGTTTGCTCCGGGACAACTACGAGCAGTACTTC. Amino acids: CASGLLRDNYEQYF.